The 18 T cell receptor beta chains given below trace back to one sample, sequenced in a study of cytomegalovirus exposure and HLA in healthy donors. 60 Vbeta and 13 Jbeta primers were used in PCR. Some clones are missing from TCRdb's copy, which holds only in-frame ones; the method was immunoSEQ multiplex PCR. There are approximately 170,000 clones in the sample; approximately 81% occur only once, and about 2.4% lies in the top ten. Sequencing was done on a sample of PBMCs. These receptors all stem from a male donor in good health and CMV-seronegative.

The chain joins TRBV5-1 to TRBJ2-3, with 11 bases lining up with TRBD2. In germline, CDR1 is SGHRS, CDR2 YFSETQ. V was pared by 3 bases and J by 5 bases, with 5 bases of the junction left unmatched. This CDR3 comprises 15 residues. The CDR3 DNA is TGCGCCAGCAGCTATCTAGCGGGAGGCCAAGATACGCAGTATTTT. Its protein product is CASSYLAGGQDTQYF. The full variable domain, with the rest looked up from reference TRBV5-1 and TRBJ2-3, is KAGVTQTPRYLIKTRGQQVTLSCSPISGHRSVSWYQQTPGQGLQFLFEYFSETQRNKGNFPGRFSGRQFSNSRSEMNVSTLELGDSALYLCASSYLAGGQDTQYFGPGTRLTVL.

The chain has TRBV30 and TRBJ1-5, with TRBD1 as a possible D gene (6 bases). V was pared by 3 bases and J by 4 bases, with 10 bases between. CDR1 and CDR2 from the germline V gene are GTSNPN and SVGIG (reference sequence). The length of the CDR3 is 13 residues. The DNA of the CDR3 is TGTGCCTGGAGACAGGGCCAAAATCAGCCCCAGCATTTT. Its protein product is CAWRQGQNQPQHF.

This clone was seen a single time. CDR3 in amino acids: CASSYTGGKGETQYF. CDR3 nucleotide sequence: TGCGCCAGCAGTTACACAGGGGGCAAAGGGGAGACCCAGTACTTC. The V call is TRBV5-1, the J call TRBJ2-5; 9 bases agree with TRBD1. The germline V gene has CDR1 SGHRS and CDR2 YFSETQ. The CDR3 has 15 amino acids. J lost 5 bases, V lost 5 bases, and 10 bases had no gene match. Together with reference TRBV5-1 and TRBJ2-5, the CDR3 gives the full variable domain: KAGVTQTPRYLIKTRGQQVTLSCSPISGHRSVSWYQQTPGQGLQFLFEYFSETQRNKGNFPGRFSGRQFSNSRSEMNVSTLELGDSALYLCASSYTGGKGETQYFGPGTRLLVL.

This clone was picked up one time. The chain links TRBV19 to TRBJ2-5; maybe TRBD1 (5 bases). The germline V gene has CDR1 LNHDA and CDR2 SQIVND (reference sequence). V lost 3 bases to trimming and J lost 0 bases, with 14 bases between them. The CDR3 totals 16 residues. The CDR3 spells CASSIVMTVNQETQYF. In DNA, the CDR3 is TGTGCCAGTAGTATCGTCATGACAGTAAACCAAGAGACCCAGTACTTC.

Of note for this clone: The junction departs from the called germline gene at one end, perhaps through a read error. This sequence joins TRBV7-9 and TRBJ1-4, with D tentatively TRBD1 (5 bases). The CDR3 has 14 residues. Per germline, CDR1 SEHNR and CDR2 FQNEAQ (reference sequence). CDR3 sequence reads: CSSSFQQDNEKLFF. CDR3 sequence (DNA): TGTTCCAGCAGCTTTCAACAGGATAATGAAAAACTGTTTTTT.

This chain uses TRBV7-2 with TRBJ2-3, with 11 bases aligning to TRBD2. The V segment lost 4 bases and the J segment 2 bases; nucleotides outside the gene matches: 8. The CDR3 is made up of 17 amino acids. Germline lookup yields CDR1 SGHTA and CDR2 FQGNSA. The CDR3 coding sequence is TGTGCCAGCAGCTGGTACGGGACTAGCGGAACCACAGATACGCAGTATTTT. This gives the protein CASSWYGTSGTTDTQYF.

The CDR3 DNA follows: TGTGCCAGTAGTATAGGGGGGACTAGCACAGATACGCAGTATTTT. The encoded protein is CASSIGGTSTDTQYF. The chain is built from TRBV19 and TRBJ2-3; perhaps TRBD2 as D (6 bases). The CDR3 spans 15 residues. Germline CDR1 and CDR2: LNHDA and SQIVND (reference sequence). V gave up 1 base and J gave up 0 bases, with 8 bases separating them.

This chain connects TRBV4-2 to TRBJ2-1; 7 bases line up with TRBD2. After removal of 1 base from V and 1 base from J, the junction contained 4 bases not matched to a gene. CDR3 length equals 16 residues. CDR1 and CDR2 (germline): LGHNA, YNFKEQ. In DNA form, the CDR3 reads TGTGCCAGCAGCCAAGTCTCTAGCGGATCCTACAATGAGCAGTTCTTC. Its protein is CASSQVSSGSYNEQFF.

In its sample, this clone was seen a few times. The gene calls are TRBV5-5 and TRBJ2-7; 11 bases map to TRBD2. CDR3 length: 17 amino acids. Germline assignment: CDR1 SGHKS and CDR2 YYEKEE (reference sequence). V lost 6 bases to trimming and J lost 3 bases; unmatched junction nucleotides: 14. CDR3 bases: TGTGCCAGCACCCCGGGACTAGCGGAGGACCTCATCTACGAGCAGTACTTC. Protein: CASTPGLAEDLIYEQYF.

This chain connects TRBV19 to TRBJ2-1; 13 nucleotides line up with TRBD2. V trimming: 4 bases; J trimming: 8 bases; junction bases outside the gene matches: 2. This CDR3 is built from 14 residues. The germline CDR1 and CDR2 sequences are LNHDA and SQIVND (reference sequence). CDR3 sequence (DNA): TGTGCCAGTAGTAGACTAGCGGGAGGCGATGAGCAGTTCTTC. The encoded protein is CASSRLAGGDEQFF.

The chain couples TRBV2 to TRBJ2-6; TRBD2 aligns across 12 bases. Germline CDR1 is SNHLY and CDR2 is FYNNEI. The CDR3 covers 18 residues. Losses at the gene ends were 7 bases for V and 0 bases for J; bases not matched to a gene: 7. The CDR3 region has the DNA TGTGCCAGCACGGGACTAGCGGGCATTGTCTCTGGGGCCAACGTCCTGACTTTC. Translating gives CASTGLAGIVSGANVLTF.

The chain uses TRBV27 and TRBJ2-7; weak D call: TRBD2 (5 bases). CDR1 is MNHEY and CDR2 is SMNVEV in the germline V gene (reference sequence). V was clipped by 6 bases and J by 2 bases, with 11 bases between them. This CDR3 is 13 amino acids long. CDR3 coding DNA: TGTGCCAGCAGAGGGCGGGTAACCTACGAGCAGTACTTC. This sequence encodes CASRGRVTYEQYF.

The chain joins TRBV6-1 to TRBJ1-4; D unresolved. Germline values: CDR1 MNHNS, CDR2 SASEGT. Trimming took 7 bases from V and 5 from J, leaving 14 bases between them. The CDR3 totals 14 residues. The CDR3 sequence: CASNKVEANEKLFF. CDR3 sequence (DNA): TGTGCCAGCAATAAAGTGGAGGCGAATGAAAAACTGTTTTTT.

This rearrangement joins TRBV5-1 to TRBJ1-4; D possibly corresponds to TRBD1 (5 bases). V lost 3 bases to trimming and J lost 0 bases, with 12 bases between them. CDR3 length: 16 residues. CDR1 is SGHRS, CDR2 YFSETQ, per germline. The CDR3 DNA reads TGCGCCAGCAGCTCGGAGGGGTTTGCAACTAATGAAAAACTGTTTTTT. This translates into CASSSEGFATNEKLFF.

The chain couples TRBV28 to TRBJ2-2; the match to TRBD2 covers 7 bases. This CDR3 comprises 15 residues. From germline, CDR1 is MDHEN and CDR2 SYDVKM. J gave up 6 bases and V 8 bases, and 12 bases lay outside the gene matches. The CDR3 loop reads CASSGGGARSGELFF. The CDR3, as DNA: TGTGCCAGCTCCGGGGGAGGGGCAAGGTCCGGGGAGCTGTTTTTT.

V and J are TRBV7-3 and TRBJ2-5; 7 bases match TRBD1. The V and J ends lost 5 bases and 3 bases, in that order; junction bases with no gene match: 9. The CDR3 runs 15 residues. CDR1 SGHTA and CDR2 FQGTGA come from the germline V gene. The CDR3 region is CASSERGQNEETQYF. As DNA, the CDR3 is TGTGCCAGCAGCGAGAGGGGACAGAATGAAGAGACCCAGTACTTC.

This clone was seen just once. The CDR3, as DNA: TGTGCCAGCTCACCACCGAGGAATGGCGAGCAGTACTTC. Residues: CASSPPRNGEQYF. This sequence joins TRBV18 and TRBJ2-7; D is unresolved. With 0 bases removed from V and 6 bases from J, the gap between germline ends came to 9 bases. The germline CDR1 and CDR2 sequences are KGHSH and LQKENI. This CDR3 comprises 13 residues.

The chain combines TRBV19 with TRBJ2-1; D possibly corresponds to TRBD2 (5 bases). The germline CDR1 and CDR2 sequences are LNHDA and SQIVND (reference sequence). Trimming shortened V by 5 bases and J by 8 bases, and 13 bases separated the two germline ends. CDR3 size: 13 residues. The CDR3 here is CASSGGLADEQFF. Here the CDR3 DNA reads TGTGCCAGTAGTGGTGGGCTAGCCGATGAGCAGTTCTTC.